This T cell receptor beta chain comes out of a study of T cell changes during pregnancy in multiple sclerosis. The CDR3 extends over 13 amino acids. Germline values: CDR1 MDHEN, CDR2 SYDVKM. Germline trimming cut 10 bases from V and 0 bases from J; bases unmatched to any gene: 4. The assay was immunoSEQ multiplex PCR, and TCRdb's table has in-frame clones only and misses some. Of about 24,000 clones listed, 70% to 90% are singletons. This TCR was sampled from a female donor in good health, enrolled as a control in a pregnancy study. Sequences were derived from CD8+ T cells from peripheral blood mononuclear cells, sampled in the first trimester of pregnancy. The chain links TRBV28 to TRBJ2-5, with 8 nucleotides matching TRBD1. DNA for the CDR3: TGTGCCATTATGGACAGGGACCAAGAGACCCAGTACTTC. This encodes CAIMDRDQETQYF.